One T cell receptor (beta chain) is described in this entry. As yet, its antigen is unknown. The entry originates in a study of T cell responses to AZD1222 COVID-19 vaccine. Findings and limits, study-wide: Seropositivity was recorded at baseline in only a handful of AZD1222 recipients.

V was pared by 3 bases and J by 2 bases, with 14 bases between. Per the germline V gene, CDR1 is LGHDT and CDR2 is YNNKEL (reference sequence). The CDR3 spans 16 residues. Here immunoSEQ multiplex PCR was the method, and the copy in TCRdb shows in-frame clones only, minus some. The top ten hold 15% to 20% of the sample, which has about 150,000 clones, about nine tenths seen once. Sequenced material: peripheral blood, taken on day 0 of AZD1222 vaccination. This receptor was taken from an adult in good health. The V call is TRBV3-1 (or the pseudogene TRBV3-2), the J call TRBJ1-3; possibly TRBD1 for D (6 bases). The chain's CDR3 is CASSQGGGGPGNTIYF. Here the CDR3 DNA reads TGTGCCAGCAGCCAGGGGGGGGGCGGCCCTGGAAACACCATATATTTT.